Following are 11 T cell receptor beta chains from one sample sequenced in a study of T cells in Graves' hyperthyroidism and ophthalmopathy. Amplified TCR beta CDR3 regions derived from RNA transcripts. The study used the HTBI primer set for a first-round RT-PCR of the TCR CDR3. Each CDR3 protein is one row after TCRdb ran MiXCR on the multiplex PCR reads. The sample carries 550,000 to 700,000 distinct CDR3 sequences, around 45% recorded once. Sequenced input: peripheral blood or thyroid tissue (not recorded which). All receptors come from an adult woman with Graves' disease, either hyperthyroidism or ophthalmopathy (not recorded which).

This clonotype was detected ten times or more. The chain's CDR3 is CASSLEGYNEKLFF. CDR3 DNA: TGCGCCAGCAGCTTGGAAGGGTATAATGAAAAACTGTTTTTT. The chain links TRBV5-1 to TRBJ1-4; D gene uncertain. Germline V gives CDR1 SGHRS, CDR2 YFSETQ. V lost 0 bases, J lost 4 bases, and 7 bases lay in between. The CDR3 contains 14 residues. Complete variable domain (other parts from reference TRBV5-1 and TRBJ1-4): KAGVTQTPRYLIKTRGQQVTLSCSPISGHRSVSWYQQTPGQGLQFLFEYFSETQRNKGNFPGRFSGRQFSNSRSEMNVSTLELGDSALYLCASSLEGYNEKLFFGSGTQLSVL.

This sequence joins TRBV5-5 and TRBJ1-1, with 10 bases lining up with TRBD1. J was trimmed by 6 bases and V by 3 bases; bases with no gene match: 2. From germline, CDR1 is SGHKS and CDR2 YYEKEE (reference sequence). The CDR3 runs 13 residues. The CDR3 coding sequence is TGTGCCAGCAGCTGGGGGACAGGGGCTGAAGCTTTCTTT. Its translation: CASSWGTGAEAFF. Full variable domain (rest looked up from reference TRBV5-5 and TRBJ1-1): DAGVTQSPTHLIKTRGQQVTLRCSPISGHKSVSWYQQVLGQGPQFIFQYYEKEERGRGNFPDRFSARQFPNYSSELNVNALLLGDSALYLCASSWGTGAEAFFGQGTRLTVV.

For this clonotype: It is unclear where the CDR3 begins or ends on the DNA, so no DNA is shown, and the CDR3 is as TCRdb lists it. The chain links TRBV14 to TRBJ1-2. The CDR3 comprises 17 residues, both ends counted. The V gene's germline CDR1 is SGHDN and CDR2 FVKESK. The CDR3 spells CASSIYLCSVAEYGYTF.

The chain couples TRBV30 to TRBJ1-5, with D possibly TRBD1 on 5 matching bases. Trimming took 5 bases from V and 8 from J, leaving 13 bases between them. Germline CDR1 GTSNPN, CDR2 SVGIG (reference sequence). The CDR3 extends over 12 amino acids. The CDR3 nucleotides are TGTGCCTGGTCTGGGGGGATGAAGCCCCAGCATTTT. Translation gives CAWSGGMKPQHF.

At least ten counts were recorded for this clonotype. The chain has TRBV7-9 and TRBJ2-5; D remains unclear. This CDR3 region has 12 residues. CDR1 is SEHNR, CDR2 FQNEAQ, per germline (reference sequence). The V and J ends lost 6 bases and 3 bases respectively, with 8 bases between them. CDR3 protein: CASRRLEETQYF. The CDR3 region has the DNA TGTGCCAGCAGAAGACTGGAAGAGACCCAGTACTTC.

V is TRBV20-1 and J is TRBJ1-1; tentatively, D is TRBD1 (5 bases). V shed 7 bases and J shed 1 base, with 16 bases lying between them. The CDR3 is 14 amino acids. Germline-derived CDR1 and CDR2 are DFQATT and SNEGSKA (reference sequence). In DNA form, the CDR3 reads TGCAGTGGGGTTTGGGGGGAGCGGAACACTGAAGCTTTCTTT. Translation: CSGVWGERNTEAFF.

V is TRBV20-1 and J is TRBJ2-5; D perhaps matches TRBD1 (6 bases). The CDR3 length is 14 residues. Per the germline V gene, CDR1 is DFQATT and CDR2 is SNEGSKA (reference sequence). The V and J ends lost 6 bases and 5 bases respectively, with 19 bases between them. The CDR3 loop reads CSAWESWGLETQYF. Written as DNA, the CDR3 is TGCAGTGCGTGGGAGAGTTGGGGGCTGGAGACCCAGTACTTC.

In this sample, this clonotype turned up a few times. V and J are TRBV5-1 and TRBJ1-2; unclear D gene. This CDR3 contains 14 residues. V dropped 0 bases and J dropped 1 base, with 7 bases sitting between them. The V gene's germline CDR1 is SGHRS and CDR2 YFSETQ. CDR3 nucleotide sequence: TGCGCCAGCAGCTTGGTAGACCTTAACTATGGCTACACCTTC. This gives the protein CASSLVDLNYGYTF.

The genes are TRBV29-1 and TRBJ1-2; D is undetermined. Germline V lookup: CDR1 SQVTM, CDR2 ANQGSEA. Trimming took off 4 bases at V and 1 base at J, with 10 bases between the two ends. The CDR3 runs to 13 residues. CDR3 nucleotide sequence: TGCAGCGTTGCCGAAAATATTAACTATGGCTACACCTTC. Translating it yields CSVAENINYGYTF.

This clonotype turned up a few times. The V and J genes are TRBV19 and TRBJ2-2; no firm D call. Germline CDR1 LNHDA, CDR2 SQIVND (reference sequence). The CDR3 totals 12 residues. The germline V and J ends were trimmed by 6 bases and 6 bases, with 8 bases remaining between them. The CDR3 DNA is TGTGCCAGTAGGGTAGGTCCCGGGGAGCTGTTTTTT. It specifies CASRVGPGELFF.

This clonotype was observed at least ten times. This sequence joins TRBV25-1 and TRBJ1-1; D might be TRBD1 (5 bases). The CDR3 runs 12 residues. Germline V gene sequence: CDR1 MGHDK, CDR2 SYGVNS. Trimming took 7 bases from V and 8 from J, leaving 14 bases between them. CDR3 sequence reads: CASNLGTSEAFF. In DNA form, the CDR3 reads TGTGCCAGCAATTTAGGGACTTCCGAAGCTTTCTTT.